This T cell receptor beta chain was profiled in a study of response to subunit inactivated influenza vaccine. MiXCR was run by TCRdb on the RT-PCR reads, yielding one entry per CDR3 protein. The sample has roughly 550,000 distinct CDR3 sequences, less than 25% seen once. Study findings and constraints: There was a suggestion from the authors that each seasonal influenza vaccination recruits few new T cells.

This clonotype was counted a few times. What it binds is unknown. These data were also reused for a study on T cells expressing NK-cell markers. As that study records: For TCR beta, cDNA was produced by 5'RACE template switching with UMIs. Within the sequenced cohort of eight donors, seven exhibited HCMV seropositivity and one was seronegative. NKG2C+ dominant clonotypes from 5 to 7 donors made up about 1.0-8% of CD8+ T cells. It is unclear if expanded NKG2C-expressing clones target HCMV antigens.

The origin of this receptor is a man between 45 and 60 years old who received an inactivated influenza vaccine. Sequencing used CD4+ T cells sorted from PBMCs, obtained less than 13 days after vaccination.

The CDR3 DNA is TGCAGTGCTAGTAGGACAGGGTTGAAAAACATTCAGTACTTC. Protein sequence: CSASRTGLKNIQYF. The chain has TRBV20-1 and TRBJ2-4, with 8 bases that match TRBD1. The junction had 5 bases not matched to a gene; V was cut back by 3 bases and J by 4 bases. The CDR3 consists of 14 residues. The V gene's germline CDR1 is DFQATT and CDR2 SNEGSKA (reference sequence).